Here is one TCR beta chain with its context. This table comes from immunoSEQ multiplex PCR, and its TCRdb copy is limited to in-frame clones, with some not included. The profile shows 70,000 to 90,000 clones, about 90% of them singletons. Germline CDR1 and CDR2: SGDLS and YYNGEE. The CDR3 is made up of 13 amino acids. V was trimmed by 3 bases and J by 1 base, leaving 7 bases between them. The data originate from a study of control samples from healthy donors and cancer patients. Sequences were obtained from PBMCs. This sequence joins TRBV9 and TRBJ2-5; no definite D call. The clonotype was recovered from a woman aged 60-70 years with head and neck cancer. DNA for the CDR3: TGTGCCAGCAGCGCAGGACCCCAAGAGACCCAGTACTTC. Its translation is CASSAGPQETQYF.